The 5 T cell receptor beta chains listed next were all sequenced from one sample in a study of blood T cells in healthy people across ages. A sample-barcoded 5' primer and a J-beta primer mix were used in a second PCR of roughly 6 to 12 cycles. From the 5' RACE reads, TCRdb called clonotypes with MiXCR, one entry per CDR3 protein. The sample contains more than 1,400,000 distinct CDR3 sequences, 42% of which appear only once. Sequencing was performed on blood. These receptor sequences come from a woman between 18 and 29 years old in good health.

The table lists this clonotype with a few counts. The V and J genes are TRBV28 and TRBJ2-7, with TRBD2 matching over 7 bases. Germline V gene lookup returns CDR1 MDHEN and CDR2 SYDVKM. V was clipped by 6 bases and J by 4 bases; unmatched bases: 6. There are 13 residues in the CDR3. In DNA, the CDR3 is TGTGCCAGCAGGCTTTCTAGCGGTTACGAGCAGTACTTC. This sequence encodes CASRLSSGYEQYF.

The chain uses TRBV27 and TRBJ2-1; D might be TRBD2 (6 bases). Trimming removed 4 bases from V and 6 bases from J, with 19 bases in between. The CDR3 sequence is 16 residues long. Germline assignment: CDR1 MNHEY and CDR2 SMNVEV (reference sequence). CDR3 protein: CASSWGVRISVNEQFF. As DNA, the CDR3 is TGTGCCAGCAGTTGGGGGGTACGAATTTCGGTCAATGAGCAGTTCTTC.

The chain carries TRBV7-9 and TRBJ2-3; D is perhaps TRBD2 (5 bases). The CDR3 loop spans 15 amino acids. Germline-derived CDR1 and CDR2 are SEHNR and FQNEAQ (reference sequence). V shed 5 bases and J shed 1 base, with 13 bases lying between them. CDR3 in amino acids: CASSTTGVRTDTQYF. The CDR3 nucleotides read TGTGCCAGCAGCACGACCGGGGTCCGCACAGATACGCAGTATTTT.

The chain links TRBV2 to TRBJ2-1; D remains unclear. V dropped 3 bases and J dropped 8 bases, with 11 bases sitting between them. The CDR3 has 13 amino acids. Germline V gene lookup returns CDR1 SNHLY and CDR2 FYNNEI. The CDR3 spells CASSEYFSDEQFF. The CDR3 coding sequence is TGTGCCAGCAGTGAGTACTTCAGCGATGAGCAGTTCTTC.

The rearrangement uses TRBV2 and TRBJ2-5, with D possibly matching TRBD1 (5 bases). Germline CDR1 is SNHLY and CDR2 is FYNNEI. Trimming cost V 5 bases and J 3 bases, with 10 bases left between them. This CDR3 has 13 amino acids. Written as DNA, the CDR3 is TGTGCCAGCAGTTCCCAGGGCGAAGAGACCCAGTACTTC. The encoded protein is CASSSQGEETQYF. Variable domain in full (rest from reference TRBV2 and TRBJ2-5): EPEVTQTPSHQVTQMGQEVILRCVPISNHLYFYWYRQILGQKVEFLVSFYNNEISEKSEIFDDQFSVERPDGSNFTLKIRSTKLEDSAMYFCASSSQGEETQYFGPGTRLLVL.